This T cell receptor (beta chain) is from a study of siplizumab effects on memory and regulatory T cells. Trimming took off 4 bases at V and 8 bases at J, with 21 bases between the two ends. The CDR3 extends over 17 amino acids. Germline values: CDR1 MGHDK, CDR2 SYGVNS. Generated by immunoSEQ multiplex PCR, the TCRdb table keeps only in-frame clones and is missing some. The data show 110,000 or so clones, 90% to 95% seen once. The sequence was collected from a human donor in good health. The chain couples TRBV25-1 to TRBJ1-6; D gene unclear. Sequencing was performed on Tregs sorted from blood. CDR3 in DNA: TGTGCCAGCAGTGCAGAATACCTTTTGAATATGGATTCACCCCTCCACTTT. Its translation: CASSAEYLLNMDSPLHF.